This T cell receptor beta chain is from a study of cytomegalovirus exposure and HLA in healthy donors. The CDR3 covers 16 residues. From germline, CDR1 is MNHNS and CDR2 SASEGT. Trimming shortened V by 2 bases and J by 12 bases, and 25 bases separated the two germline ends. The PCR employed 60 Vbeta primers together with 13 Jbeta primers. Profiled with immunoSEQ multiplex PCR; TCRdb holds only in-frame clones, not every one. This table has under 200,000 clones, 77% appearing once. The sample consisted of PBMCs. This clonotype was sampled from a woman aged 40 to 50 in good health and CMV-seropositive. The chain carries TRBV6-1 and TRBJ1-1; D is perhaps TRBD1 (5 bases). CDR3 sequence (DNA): TGTGCCAGCAGTGAATCCCTTGGGGCGGTAGAGAAATCAACTTTCTTT. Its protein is CASSESLGAVEKSTFF.